This T cell receptor beta chain was obtained from a study of early T cells in non-severe SARS-CoV-2 infection. Study at large: Sequencing of unsorted whole blood was done on bulk RNA, leaving chains unpaired. Whole-study results and caveats: Lookups in VDJdb leaned toward anti-spike CD8 responses and missed private and CD4 specificities.

Remarks on this clonotype: The target antigen is unknown.

The library protocol tagged individual cDNA molecules with unique molecular identifiers. TCRdb re-analysed the 5' RACE reads in MiXCR, keeping a single row per CDR3 protein. Of 80,000 to 95,000 distinct CDR3 sequences in the sample, more than 13% are singletons; the top ten hold roughly 11%. Germline lookup yields CDR1 SNHLY and CDR2 FYNNEI. V dropped 7 bases and J dropped 7 bases, with 19 bases sitting between them. This CDR3 contains 14 residues. Sequencing was performed on whole blood. The receptor was isolated from an adult who was a healthcare worker with PCR-confirmed SARS-CoV-2 infection or an uninfected control (not recorded which). The V gene is TRBV2, the J gene TRBJ2-5; TRBD2 might be the D (6 bases). CDR3 in DNA: TGTGCCAGCAACGTCGGAGGGCCGCGAGGGACCCAGTACTTC. Translation gives CASNVGGPRGTQYF. The variable domain in full, completed from reference TRBV2 and TRBJ2-5, reads EPEVTQTPSHQVTQMGQEVILRCVPISNHLYFYWYRQILGQKVEFLVSFYNNEISEKSEIFDDQFSVERPDGSNFTLKIRSTKLEDSAMYFCASNVGGPRGTQYFGPGTRLLVL.